This TCR beta chain was observed in a study of T cell responses to AZD1222 COVID-19 vaccine. Only in-frame clones appear in the TCRdb table, and some are missing; sequencing was by immunoSEQ multiplex PCR. Counted here are roughly 120,000 clones, approximately 86% occurring once; the ten biggest clones make up around 17%. This clone was observed a single time. This CDR3 has 15 amino acids. Germline CDR1 is SGHTA and CDR2 is FQGNSA. The germline V and J ends were trimmed by 4 bases and 3 bases, with 14 bases remaining between them. V gene TRBV7-2 combines with J gene TRBJ2-3, with D perhaps TRBD1 (5 bases). The origin of this receptor is an adult who received the AZD1222 COVID-19 vaccine. The sample in question was peripheral blood, obtained 28 days after the second AZD1222 dose. The CDR3 is CASSYPGAGTDTQYF. The CDR3 nucleotides read TGTGCCAGCAGCTACCCTGGGGCAGGGACAGATACGCAGTATTTT.